This T cell receptor beta chain was sequenced during a study of T cell clonotyping in hematopoietic cell transplantation. As for this clone: Its specificity is unknown.

Study-wide results and caveats: Few recipient clonotypes overlapped donors; over 95% were de novo at given depth. Higher Inverse Simpson Index values in graft donor and pretransplant recipient predicted broader posttransplant TCR diversity.

Sequencing used immunoSEQ multiplex PCR; TCRdb keeps in-frame clones, though not all of them. Found here are 55,000 to 70,000 clones, 94% of them singletons; the top ten hold around 1.5%. The germline gives CDR1 SNHLY, CDR2 FYNNEI. The CDR3 is 15 residues long. V shed 5 bases and J 4 bases; nucleotides not matched to a gene: 4. V and J are TRBV2 and TRBJ2-3; TRBD2 matches at 12 bases. The receptor was isolated from a man in his fifties or sixties in good health. Some clones in this sample may be carry-over from other donors' samples. The sequencing sample was made of peripheral blood mononuclear cells. The CDR3 DNA follows: TGTGCCAGCAGTATAAGACTAGCGGGGGCAGATACGCAGTATTTT. Translating it yields CASSIRLAGADTQYF. The full variable domain, in which reference TRBV2 and TRBJ2-3 provide the parts outside the CDR3, is EPEVTQTPSHQVTQMGQEVILRCVPISNHLYFYWYRQILGQKVEFLVSFYNNEISEKSEIFDDQFSVERPDGSNFTLKIRSTKLEDSAMYFCASSIRLAGADTQYFGPGTRLTVL.